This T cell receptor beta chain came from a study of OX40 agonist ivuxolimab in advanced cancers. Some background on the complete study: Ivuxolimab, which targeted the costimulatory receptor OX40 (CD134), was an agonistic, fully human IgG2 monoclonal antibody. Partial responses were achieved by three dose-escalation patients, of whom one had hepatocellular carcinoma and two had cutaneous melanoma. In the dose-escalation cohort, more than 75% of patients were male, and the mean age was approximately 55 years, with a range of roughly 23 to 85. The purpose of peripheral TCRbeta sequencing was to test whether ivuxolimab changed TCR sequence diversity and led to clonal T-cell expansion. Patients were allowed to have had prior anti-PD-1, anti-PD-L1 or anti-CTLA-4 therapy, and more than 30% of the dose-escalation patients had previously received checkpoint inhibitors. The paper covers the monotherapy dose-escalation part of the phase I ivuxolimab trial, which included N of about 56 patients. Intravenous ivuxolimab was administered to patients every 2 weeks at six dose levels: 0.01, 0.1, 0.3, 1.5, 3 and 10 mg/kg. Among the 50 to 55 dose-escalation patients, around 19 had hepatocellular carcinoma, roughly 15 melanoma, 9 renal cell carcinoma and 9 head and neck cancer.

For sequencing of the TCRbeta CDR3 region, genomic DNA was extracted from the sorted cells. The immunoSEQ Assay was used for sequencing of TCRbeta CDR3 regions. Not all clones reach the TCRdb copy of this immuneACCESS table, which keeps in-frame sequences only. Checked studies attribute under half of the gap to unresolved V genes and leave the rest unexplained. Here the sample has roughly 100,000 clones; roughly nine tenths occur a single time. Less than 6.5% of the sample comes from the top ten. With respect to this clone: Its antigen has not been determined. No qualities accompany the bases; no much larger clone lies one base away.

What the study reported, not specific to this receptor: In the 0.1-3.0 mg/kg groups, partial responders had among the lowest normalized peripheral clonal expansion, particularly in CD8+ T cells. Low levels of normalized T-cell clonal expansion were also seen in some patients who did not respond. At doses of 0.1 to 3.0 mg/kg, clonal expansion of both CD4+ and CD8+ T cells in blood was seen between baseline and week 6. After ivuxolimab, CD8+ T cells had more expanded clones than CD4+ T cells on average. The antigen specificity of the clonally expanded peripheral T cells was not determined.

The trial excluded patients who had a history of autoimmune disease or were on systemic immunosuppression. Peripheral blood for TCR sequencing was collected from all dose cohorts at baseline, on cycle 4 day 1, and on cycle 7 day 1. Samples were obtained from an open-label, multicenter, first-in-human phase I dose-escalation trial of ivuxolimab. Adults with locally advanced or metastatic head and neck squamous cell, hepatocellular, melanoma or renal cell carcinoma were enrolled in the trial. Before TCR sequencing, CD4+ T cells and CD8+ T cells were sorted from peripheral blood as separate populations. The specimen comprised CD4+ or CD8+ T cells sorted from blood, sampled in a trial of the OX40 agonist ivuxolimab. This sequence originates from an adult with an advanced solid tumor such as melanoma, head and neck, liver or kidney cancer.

This receptor carries the CDR3 CASNPGAEETQYF. The nucleotide sequence is TGTGCCAGCAACCCGGGCGCTGAAGAGACCCAGTACTTC. The sequence is built from TRBV27 and TRBJ2-5, with the D gene too uncertain to name. Measured from the cysteine to the phenylalanine, the CDR3 is 13 residues long. Left in the record is the CDR3 DNA by itself, 39 bases read in frame from the first base. CDR1 and CDR2 are drawn from the germline V gene (reference sequence): MNHEY, SMNVEV. The V end loses 7 bases and the J end loses 3 bases, and a stretch of 12 bases separates them.